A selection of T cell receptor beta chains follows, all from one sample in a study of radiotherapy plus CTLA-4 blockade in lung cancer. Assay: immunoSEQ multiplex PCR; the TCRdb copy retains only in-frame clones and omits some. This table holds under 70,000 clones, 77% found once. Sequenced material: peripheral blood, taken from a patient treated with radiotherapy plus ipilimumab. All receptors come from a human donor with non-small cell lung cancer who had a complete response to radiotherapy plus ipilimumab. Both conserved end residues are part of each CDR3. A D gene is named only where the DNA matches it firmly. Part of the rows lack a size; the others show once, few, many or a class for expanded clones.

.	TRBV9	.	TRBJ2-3	CASSVAGRFLTDTQYF	TGTGCCAGCAGCGTCGCCGGACGTTTTCTGACAGATACGCAGTATTTT
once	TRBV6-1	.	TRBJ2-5	CASSPQGETQYF	TGTGCCAGCAGTCCCCAGGGGGAGACCCAGTACTTC
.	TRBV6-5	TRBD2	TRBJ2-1	CASVGLAGFYNEQFF	TGTGCCAGCGTCGGACTAGCGGGGTTCTACAATGAGCAGTTCTTC
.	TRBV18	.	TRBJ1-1	CASSPHKGTEAFF	TGTGCCAGCTCACCCCACAAGGGCACTGAAGCTTTCTTT
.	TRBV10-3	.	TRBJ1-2	CAISESTGRYYGYTF	TGTGCCATCAGTGAGTCCACAGGGAGGTACTATGGCTACACCTTC
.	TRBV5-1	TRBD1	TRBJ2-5	CASSPQGFQETQYF	TGCGCCAGCAGCCCACAGGGGTTTCAAGAGACCCAGTACTTC
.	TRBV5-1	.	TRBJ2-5	CASSPYSDRETQYF	TGCGCCAGCAGCCCTTACTCGGACAGAGAGACCCAGTACTTC
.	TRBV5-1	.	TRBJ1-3	CASSNPGFGNTIYF	TGCGCCAGCAGTAACCCCGGGTTCGGAAACACCATATATTTT
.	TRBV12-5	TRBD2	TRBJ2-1	CASGPLAGGPVHNEQFF	TGTGCTAGTGGTCCGTTAGCGGGGGGGCCGGTACACAATGAGCAGTTCTTC
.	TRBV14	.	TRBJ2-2	CASSLVGVLTGELFF	TGTGCCAGCAGCCTGGTGGGGGTTCTCACCGGGGAGCTGTTTTTT
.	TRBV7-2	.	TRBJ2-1	CASSLGLYNEQFF	TGTGCCAGCAGCCTAGGACTATACAATGAGCAGTTCTTC
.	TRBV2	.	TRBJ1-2	CASSDRAVSYGYTF	TGTGCCAGCAGTGACAGGGCAGTTAGCTATGGCTACACCTTC
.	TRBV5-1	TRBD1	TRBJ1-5	CASSLGTGSPQPQHF	TGCGCCAGCAGCTTAGGGACAGGGTCCCCTCAGCCCCAGCATTTT
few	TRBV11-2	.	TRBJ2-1	CASSLGGFEQFF	TGTGCCAGCAGCTTAGGAGGTTTTGAGCAGTTCTTC
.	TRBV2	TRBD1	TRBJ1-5	CASGGRGLYSNQPQHF	TGTGCCAGTGGGGGGAGGGGGCTCTATAGCAATCAGCCCCAGCATTTT
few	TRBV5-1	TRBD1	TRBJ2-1	CASSSSGGWNEQFF	TGCGCCAGCAGCTCTTCAGGGGGATGGAATGAGCAGTTCTTC
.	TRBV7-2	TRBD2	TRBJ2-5	CASSLGLAGAQYF	TGTGCCAGCAGCTTAGGACTAGCGGGAGCTCAGTACTTC
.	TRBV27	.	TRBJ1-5	CASSLKFLPGRGGDQPQHF	TGTGCCAGCAGTTTAAAGTTTCTGCCGGGGCGCGGAGGTGATCAGCCCCAGCATTTT
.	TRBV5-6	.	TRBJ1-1	CASSSTTGTLNTEAFF	TGTGCCAGCAGCAGCACAACTGGGACATTGAACACTGAAGCTTTCTTT
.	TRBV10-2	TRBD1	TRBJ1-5	CASSELRTGNYQPQHF	TGCGCCAGCAGTGAGTTGCGGACAGGGAACTATCAGCCCCAGCATTTT
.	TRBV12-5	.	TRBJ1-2	CASGLVRQPGGGDGYTF	TGTGCTAGTGGTTTGGTACGCCAGCCCGGAGGGGGGGATGGCTACACCTTC
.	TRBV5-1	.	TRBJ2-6	CASSLISGANVLTF	TGCGCCAGCAGTTTGATATCTGGGGCCAACGTCCTGACTTTC
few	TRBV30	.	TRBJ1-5	CAWSSGQHSNQPQHF	TGTGCCTGGAGTTCGGGGCAGCATAGCAATCAGCCCCAGCATTTT
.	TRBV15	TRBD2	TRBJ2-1	CATSREGLAIEGEQFF	TGTGCCACCAGCAGGGAGGGACTAGCGATTGAGGGTGAGCAGTTCTTC
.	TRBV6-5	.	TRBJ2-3	CASSRTGSTDTQYF	TGTGCCAGCAGTCGAACAGGAAGCACAGATACGCAGTATTTT
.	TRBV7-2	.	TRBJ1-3	CASSLGRFSGNTIYF	TGTGCCAGCAGCTTAGGACGGTTCTCTGGAAACACCATATATTTT
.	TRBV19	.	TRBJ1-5	CASSVFWGASQPQHF	TGTGCCAGTAGTGTCTTTTGGGGGGCATCTCAGCCCCAGCATTTT
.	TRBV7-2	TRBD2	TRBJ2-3	CASGAGPTDTQYF	TGTGCCAGTGGAGCGGGACCCACAGATACGCAGTATTTT
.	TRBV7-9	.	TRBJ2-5	CASTFLGPQETQYF	TGTGCCAGCACCTTTCTGGGACCTCAAGAGACCCAGTACTTC
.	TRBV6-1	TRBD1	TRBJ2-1	CASGVGHRDRVGNEQFF	TGTGCCAGCGGTGTCGGCCATAGGGACAGGGTGGGCAATGAGCAGTTCTTC
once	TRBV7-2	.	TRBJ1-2	CASSSGTGYYGYTF	TGTGCCAGCAGCTCGGGAACAGGGTACTATGGCTACACCTTC
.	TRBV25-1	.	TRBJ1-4	CASRKNEKLFF	TGTGCCAGCCGAAAGAATGAAAAACTGTTTTTT
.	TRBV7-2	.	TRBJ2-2	CASSSAGVRIGELFF	TGTGCCAGCAGCTCAGCAGGGGTCCGAATCGGGGAGCTGTTTTTT
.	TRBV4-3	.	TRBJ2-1	CASSQERGNEQFF	TGCGCCAGCAGCCAAGAGAGGGGAAATGAGCAGTTCTTC
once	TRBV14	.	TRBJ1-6	CASSQGLWTLDNSPLHF	TGTGCCAGCAGCCAAGGTTTGTGGACCCTGGACAATTCACCCCTCCACTTT
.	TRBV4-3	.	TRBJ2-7	CASSQDPGTYYEQYF	TGCGCCAGCAGCCAAGATCCAGGGACATACTACGAGCAGTACTTC
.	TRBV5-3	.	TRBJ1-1	CARSLWQAKKNTEAFF	TGTGCCAGAAGCTTGTGGCAGGCCAAGAAGAACACTGAAGCTTTCTTT
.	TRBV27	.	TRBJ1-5	CASSLSQGRQPQHF	TGTGCCAGCAGTTTATCGCAGGGCAGACAGCCCCAGCATTTT
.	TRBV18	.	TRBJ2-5	CASSPRPGLNQETQYF	TGTGCCAGCTCACCTAGACCAGGGTTAAACCAAGAGACCCAGTACTTC
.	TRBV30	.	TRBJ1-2	CAWTGSGGYTF	TGTGCCTGGACAGGTAGTGGTGGCTACACCTTC
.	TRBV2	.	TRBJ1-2	CASMGAGRGYTF	TGTGCCAGCATGGGGGCAGGGCGCGGCTACACCTTC
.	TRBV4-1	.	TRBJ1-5	CASSQGRGGDQPQHF	TGCGCCAGCAGCCAAGGACGGGGTGGTGATCAGCCCCAGCATTTT
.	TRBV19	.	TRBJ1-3	CASSMVVNTIYF	TGTGCCAGTAGTATGGTGGTGAACACCATATATTTT
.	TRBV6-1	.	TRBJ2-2	CASRDGRRNTGELFF	TGTGCCAGCAGAGACGGCCGACGTAACACCGGGGAGCTGTTTTTT
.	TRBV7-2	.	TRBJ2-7	CASSLGGLSYEQYF	TGTGCCAGCAGCTTAGGGGGCCTTTCCTACGAGCAGTACTTC
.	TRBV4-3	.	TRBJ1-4	CASSQGGRTGEKLFF	TGCGCCAGCAGCCAAGGGGGGAGGACGGGTGAAAAACTGTTTTTT
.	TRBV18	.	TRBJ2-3	CASSPSGVSDTQYF	TGTGCCAGCTCACCCTCCGGGGTCTCAGATACGCAGTATTTT
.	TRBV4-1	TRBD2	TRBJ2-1	CASSQDILAGRGGETYNEQFF	TGCGCCAGCAGCCAAGATATACTAGCGGGCCGGGGCGGGGAAACCTACAATGAGCAGTTCTTC
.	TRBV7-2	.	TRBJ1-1	CASSLRQNTEAFF	TGTGCCAGCAGCCTAAGACAGAACACTGAAGCTTTCTTT
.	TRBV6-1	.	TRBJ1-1	CASIYVGRAFF	TGTGCCAGCATCTATGTGGGACGAGCTTTCTTT
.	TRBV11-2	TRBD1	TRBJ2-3	CASSSTGGVTDTQYF	TGTGCCAGCAGCTCAACAGGGGGCGTGACAGATACGCAGTATTTT